Below, 25 T cell receptor beta chains from the same sample are listed, as sequenced in a study of PD-1 blockade in classical Hodgkin lymphoma. Every patient relapsed after autologous stem cell transplantation, and brentuximab vedotin exposure varied. Sequenced by immunoSEQ multiplex PCR; TCRdb stores in-frame clones only, minus some. The table includes 30,000 to 50,000 clones, around 80% detected once. The source material was peripheral blood mononuclear cells (PBMCs), sampled at baseline. Receptor source: a human donor with classical Hodgkin lymphoma.

This clone was recorded only once. CDR3 in amino acids: CASSLWDRVDYGYTF. The CDR3 coding sequence is TGTGCCAGCAGCTTATGGGACAGGGTGGACTATGGCTACACCTTC. This chain uses TRBV7-9 with TRBJ1-2; TRBD1 agrees at 9 bases. V lost 2 bases to trimming and J lost 3 bases; unmatched junction nucleotides: 4. The CDR3 runs 15 residues. Germline CDR1 reads SEHNR; CDR2 reads FQNEAQ (reference sequence).

This clone is a singleton in its sample. This chain joins TRBV9 and TRBJ2-7; D is unresolved. This CDR3 is built from 14 residues. Germline CDR1 and CDR2: SGDLS and YYNGEE. V was pared by 3 bases and J by 4 bases, with 14 bases between. CDR3 coding DNA: TGTGCCAGCAGCGCCGGTAGTGTACCATACGAGCAGTACTTC. Its protein is CASSAGSVPYEQYF.

The chain carries TRBV2 and TRBJ2-3; no clear D gene. The CDR3 is made up of 12 amino acids. Per germline, CDR1 SNHLY and CDR2 FYNNEI. Deletions cut 2 bases from V and 6 bases from J, with 6 bases between. The CDR3 region has the DNA TGTGCCAGCAGTGAAAGGGCCGATACGCAGTATTTT. Protein product: CASSERADTQYF.

In regard to this clone: This same CDR3 is encoded by further DNA sequences in the sample. The J gene is TRBJ2-2, the V gene TRBV7-2, with D possibly TRBD2 on 6 matching bases. V was trimmed by 1 base and J by 6 bases, leaving 18 bases between them. The CDR3 consists of 17 residues. The germline gives CDR1 SGHTA, CDR2 FQGNSA. CDR3 region: CASSLVPGLARAGELFF. The CDR3 DNA sequence: TGTGCCAGCAGCTTAGTGCCGGGTCTAGCGAGAGCCGGGGAGCTGTTTTTT. Variable domain in full (rest from reference TRBV7-2 and TRBJ2-2): GAGVSQSPSNKVTEKGKDVELRCDPISGHTALYWYRQSLGQGLEFLIYFQGNSAPDKSGLPSDRFSAERTGGSVSTLTIQRTQQEDSAVYLCASSLVPGLARAGELFFGEGSRLTVL.

The CDR3 bases are TGTGCCAGCAGCAAAAAACACGAGCAGTACTTC. Protein: CASSKKHEQYF. This sequence joins TRBV21-1 and TRBJ2-7. TRBV21-1 is a pseudogene segment. This CDR3 has 11 residues.

The chain uses TRBV29-1 and TRBJ1-1; D might be TRBD1 (5 bases). With 7 bases removed from V and 0 bases from J, the gap between germline ends came to 21 bases. This CDR3 contains 16 residues. Germline CDR1 SQVTM, CDR2 ANQGSEA. This CDR3 reads CSAWGGADRMNTEAFF. The CDR3 bases are TGCAGCGCTTGGGGAGGTGCCGACAGAATGAACACTGAAGCTTTCTTT. The full variable domain, in which reference TRBV29-1 and TRBJ1-1 provide the parts outside the CDR3, is SAVISQKPSRDICQRGTSLTIQCQVDSQVTMMFWYRQQPGQSLTLIATANQGSEATYESGFVIDKFPISRPNLTFSTLTVSNMSPEDSSIYLCSAWGGADRMNTEAFFGQGTRLTVV.

This clone was detected only once. The chain uses TRBV28 and TRBJ1-2; D is possibly TRBD1 (6 bases). Trimming cost V 5 bases and J 2 bases, with 9 bases left between them. The length of the CDR3 is 13 residues. Germline CDR1 reads MDHEN; CDR2 reads SYDVKM. The CDR3 protein is CASSPDRNYGYTF. The DNA for the CDR3 is TGTGCCAGCAGTCCAGACAGGAACTATGGCTACACCTTC.

The genes are TRBV6-1 and TRBJ1-5; D possibly corresponds to TRBD1 (5 bases). The CDR3 is made up of 15 amino acids. CDR1 and CDR2 (germline): MNHNS, SASEGT. V was clipped by 5 bases and J by 0 bases, with 11 bases between them. CDR3 nucleotides: TGTGCCAGCAGTCCCCGGGGCCTTAGCAATCAGCCCCAGCATTTT. It specifies CASSPRGLSNQPQHF.

The J gene is TRBJ1-5, the V gene TRBV2; D remains ambiguous. Between the trimmed V and J ends, which lost 4 bases and 6 bases, there was a span of 16 bases. Germline CDR1 SNHLY, CDR2 FYNNEI. The CDR3 runs to 15 residues. CDR3 sequence (DNA): TGTGCCAGCAGTGGGACTTGGGGAGGAGGTCAGCCCCAGCATTTT. Translated, it gives CASSGTWGGGQPQHF.

Concerning this clone: At one end the junction does not follow the germline gene, possibly because of a read error. The chain joins TRBV7-7 to TRBJ2-5, with 12 bases that match TRBD2. CDR1 and CDR2 from the germline V gene are SSHAT and FNYEAQ (reference sequence). CDR3 length equals 16 residues. CDR3 in DNA: TGTGCTAGCAGCTTAGCGACTAGCGGGAGTGGTGAGACCCAGTACTTC. Translated, it gives CASSLATSGSGETQYF.

In its sample, this clone was seen a few times. CDR3 sequence (DNA): TGTGCCAGCAGCGGGACTAGCGGGAGAGGCAATGAGCAGTTCTTC. Translation gives CASSGTSGRGNEQFF. V and J are TRBV13 and TRBJ2-1, with 14 bases that match TRBD2. The V gene's germline CDR1 is PRHDT and CDR2 FYEKMQ (reference sequence). This CDR3 is built from 15 residues. The V segment lost 5 bases and the J segment 6 bases; nucleotides outside the gene matches: 3.

V and J are TRBV2 and TRBJ2-1, with 12 bases matching TRBD1. The germline V gene encodes CDR1 SNHLY and CDR2 FYNNEI. This CDR3 is 15 amino acids long. The V gene end was trimmed by 5 bases and the J gene end by 5 bases; junction bases not matched to a gene: 4. The CDR3 nucleotides read TGTGCCAGCAGTCGGGGACAGGGGGCCAACAATGAGCAGTTCTTC. This encodes CASSRGQGANNEQFF.

The chain links TRBV18 to TRBJ1-3; perhaps TRBD1 as D (5 bases). Per the germline V gene, CDR1 is KGHSH and CDR2 is LQKENI. V was pared by 3 bases and J by 3 bases, with 9 bases between. The length of the CDR3 is 14 residues. For the CDR3, the DNA is TGTGCCAGCTCACCCGGGACCGTTGGAAACACCATATATTTT. Its translation is CASSPGTVGNTIYF.

This sequence joins TRBV28 and TRBJ1-4, with unresolved D. V was clipped by 2 bases and J by 5 bases, with 18 bases between them. The CDR3 consists of 17 residues. Germline V gene lookup returns CDR1 MDHEN and CDR2 SYDVKM. The CDR3 DNA reads TGTGCCAGCAGTTTAGGCGTCGATCTAGGATTGAATGAAAAACTGTTTTTT. This translates into CASSLGVDLGLNEKLFF. The whole variable domain, filled in from reference TRBV28 and TRBJ1-4, reads DVKVTQSSRYLVKRTGEKVFLECVQDMDHENMFWYRQDPGLGLRLIYFSYDVKMKEKGDIPEGYSVSREKKERFSLILESASTNQTSMYLCASSLGVDLGLNEKLFFGSGTQLSVL.

The chain joins TRBV6-5 to TRBJ2-2; D call uncertain. The germline V gene encodes CDR1 MNHEY and CDR2 SVGAGI. This CDR3 has 12 residues. Trimming cost V 2 bases and J 6 bases, with 4 bases left between them. CDR3: CASSYLAGELFF. The CDR3 region has the DNA TGTGCCAGCAGTTACCTAGCCGGGGAGCTGTTTTTT.

This clone was seen more than once but under ten times. This sequence joins TRBV27 and TRBJ2-3; possible D gene TRBD2, 6 bases. The CDR3 totals 16 residues. The germline V gene encodes CDR1 MNHEY and CDR2 SMNVEV (reference sequence). V lost 4 bases and J lost 1, with 15 bases in between. The CDR3 spells CASSWDSRGGTDTQYF. DNA for the CDR3: TGTGCCAGCAGTTGGGACTCCCGAGGGGGCACAGATACGCAGTATTTT.

This sequence joins TRBV28 and TRBJ2-2, with D uncertain. V was shortened by 4 bases and J by 8 bases, with 20 bases between the two germline ends. Germline CDR1 is MDHEN and CDR2 is SYDVKM. The CDR3 covers 16 residues. CDR3 bases: TGTGCCAGCAGTTCTCCCCTGAGGTTCCTGGTAGGGGAGCTGTTTTTT. Translated: CASSSPLRFLVGELFF.

J is TRBJ1-1 and V is TRBV29-1, with no clear D. The CDR3 runs 16 residues. CDR1 SQVTM and CDR2 ANQGSEA come from the germline V gene. Trimming pared 2 bases from V and 1 base from J, leaving 17 bases between. For the CDR3, the DNA is TGCAGCGTTGAACCCCTCTTGGCGACTGGGAACACTGAAGCTTTCTTT. This codes for CSVEPLLATGNTEAFF.

The rearrangement links TRBV5-8 to TRBJ1-1, with unresolved D. V was trimmed by 0 bases and J by 1 base, leaving 13 bases between them. Germline V gene data show CDR1 as SGHTS and CDR2 as YDEGEE. The CDR3 sequence is 16 residues long. Written as DNA, the CDR3 is TGTGCCAGCAGCTTGGCCTCTTGGTTCGGGAACACTGAAGCTTTCTTT. Protein product: CASSLASWFGNTEAFF.

As for this clone: Other DNA sequences within the sample encode an identical CDR3. The rearrangement joins TRBV10-1 to TRBJ2-1; D possibly corresponds to TRBD2 (6 bases). Trimming removed 0 bases from V and 2 bases from J, with 11 bases in between. The CDR3 runs to 16 residues. CDR1 WNHNN and CDR2 SYGVQD come from the germline V gene (reference sequence). The CDR3 spells CASSESKGLPYNEQFF. The CDR3 DNA is TGCGCCAGCAGTGAGTCTAAGGGACTCCCCTACAATGAGCAGTTCTTC.

The CDR3 nucleotides are TGTGCCAGCAGCTTAAGGGGTTCGAAGACCCAGTACTTC. Translating gives CASSLRGSKTQYF. The chain links TRBV11-3 to TRBJ2-5, with D perhaps matching TRBD1 (5 bases). Per germline, CDR1 SGHNT and CDR2 YENEEA. The V end was cut by 2 bases, the J end by 6 bases, with 10 bases between. The CDR3 is 13 amino acids.

The chain links TRBV9 to TRBJ2-2; D remains ambiguous. Per the germline V gene, CDR1 is SGDLS and CDR2 is YYNGEE. Trimming took off 0 bases at V and 0 bases at J, with 12 bases between the two ends. This CDR3 is built from 17 residues. CDR3 protein: CASSVVRHNPNTGELFF. CDR3 DNA sequence: TGTGCCAGCAGCGTAGTAAGGCACAACCCGAACACCGGGGAGCTGTTTTTT. The whole variable domain, filled in from reference TRBV9 and TRBJ2-2, reads DSGVTQTPKHLITATGQRVTLRCSPRSGDLSVYWYQQSLDQGLQFLIQYYNGEERAKGNILERFSAQQFPDLHSELNLSSLELGDSALYFCASSVVRHNPNTGELFFGEGSRLTVL.

This chain uses TRBV9 with TRBJ2-1, with a possible D match to TRBD2 (5 bases). The CDR3 loop spans 15 amino acids. Trimming took 0 bases from V and 0 from J, leaving 7 bases between them. Germline V CDR1 and CDR2: SGDLS, YYNGEE. CDR3 sequence (DNA): TGTGCCAGCAGCGTAGAGCGGATCTCCTACAATGAGCAGTTCTTC. This translates into CASSVERISYNEQFF.

The chain is built from TRBV19 and TRBJ2-3, with 8 bases aligning to TRBD1. There are 13 residues in the CDR3. Per the germline V gene, CDR1 is LNHDA and CDR2 is SQIVND (reference sequence). J lost 1 base, V lost 6 bases, and 0 bases had no gene match. CDR3 DNA sequence: TGTGCCAGTAGGGACAGGGGCACAGATACGCAGTATTTT. It translates to CASRDRGTDTQYF. Full variable domain (missing parts from reference TRBV19 and TRBJ2-3): DGGITQSPKYLFRKEGQNVTLSCEQNLNHDAMYWYRQDPGQGLRLIYYSQIVNDFQKGDIAEGYSVSREKKESFPLTVTSAQKNPTAFYLCASRDRGTDTQYFGPGTRLTVL.

This clone was recorded many times. The CDR3 bases are TGTGCCATCAGTGAGTCATTAGGGCCTTATGGCTACACCTTC. The encoded protein is CAISESLGPYGYTF. V usage is TRBV10-3 and J usage is TRBJ1-2; unclear D gene. From germline, CDR1 is ENHRY and CDR2 SYGVKD. The CDR3 consists of 14 residues. The V gene lost 0 bases and the J gene lost 5 bases, with 10 bases spanning the gap.